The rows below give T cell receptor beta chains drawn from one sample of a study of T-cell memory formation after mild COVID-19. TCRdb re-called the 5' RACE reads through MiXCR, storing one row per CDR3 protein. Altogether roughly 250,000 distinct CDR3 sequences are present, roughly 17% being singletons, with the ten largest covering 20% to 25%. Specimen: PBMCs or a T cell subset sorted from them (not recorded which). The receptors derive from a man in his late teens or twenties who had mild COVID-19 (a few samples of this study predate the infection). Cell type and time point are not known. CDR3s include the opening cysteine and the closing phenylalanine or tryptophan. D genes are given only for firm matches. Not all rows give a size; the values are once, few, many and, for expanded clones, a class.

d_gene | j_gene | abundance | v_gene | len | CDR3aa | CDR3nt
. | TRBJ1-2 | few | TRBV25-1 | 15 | CASSESGDPVGGYTF | TGTGCCAGCAGTGAATCCGGCGACCCGGTAGGAGGCTACACCTTC
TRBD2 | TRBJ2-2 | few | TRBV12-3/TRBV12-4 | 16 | CASSLLAGGNAGELFF | TGTGCCAGCAGTTTGCTAGCGGGGGGAAATGCCGGGGAGCTGTTTTTT
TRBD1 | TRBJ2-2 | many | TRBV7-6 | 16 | CASSLETGGNTGELFF | TGTGCCAGCAGCTTAGAGACAGGGGGGAACACCGGGGAGCTGTTTTTT
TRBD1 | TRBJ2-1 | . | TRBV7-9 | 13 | CASSWDRGDEQFF | TGTGCCAGCAGCTGGGACAGGGGGGATGAGCAGTTCTTC
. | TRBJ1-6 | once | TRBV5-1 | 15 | CASSLGTGSSSPLHF | TGCGCCAGCAGCTTGGGGACGGGTTCAAGTTCACCCCTCCACTTT
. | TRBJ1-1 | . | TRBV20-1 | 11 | CSAREGRDAFF | TGCAGTGCTAGAGAGGGCAGGGACGCTTTCTTT
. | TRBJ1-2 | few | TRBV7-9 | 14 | CASSLTYKKAGYTF | TGTGCCAGCAGCCTCACCTACAAAAAAGCGGGCTACACCTTC
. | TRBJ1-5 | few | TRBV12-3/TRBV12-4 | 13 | CASSLRRDQPQHF | TGTGCCAGCAGTTTAAGGAGGGATCAGCCCCAGCATTTT
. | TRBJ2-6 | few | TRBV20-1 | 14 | CSARDLSGANVLTF | TGCAGTGCTAGAGATCTCTCTGGGGCCAACGTCCTGACTTTC
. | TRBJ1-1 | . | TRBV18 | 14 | CASSPGEGNTEAFF | TGTGCCAGCTCACCAGGGGAGGGGAACACTGAAGCTTTCTTT
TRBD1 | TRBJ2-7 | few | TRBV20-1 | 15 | CSARAPTGGSYEQYF | TGCAGTGCTAGAGCCCCGACAGGGGGCAGTTACGAGCAGTACTTC
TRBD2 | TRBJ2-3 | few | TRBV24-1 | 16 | CATSDWTSGGADTQYF | TGTGCCACCAGTGATTGGACTAGCGGGGGAGCAGATACGCAGTATTTT
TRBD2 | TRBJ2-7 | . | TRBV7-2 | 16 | CASSSASGGVPYEQYF | TGTGCCAGCAGCTCCGCCAGCGGGGGGGTCCCCTACGAGCAGTACTTC
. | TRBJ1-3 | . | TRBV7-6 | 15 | CASSLYLTPGNTIYF | TGTGCCAGCAGCTTATATTTGACCCCCGGAAACACCATATATTTT
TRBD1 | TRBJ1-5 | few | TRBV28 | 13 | CASGGQINQPQHF | TGTGCCAGCGGGGGACAGATCAATCAGCCCCAGCATTTT
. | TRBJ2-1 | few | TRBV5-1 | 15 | CASSFPLGGIDEQFF | TGCGCCAGCAGCTTCCCCTTGGGGGGTATCGATGAGCAGTTCTTC
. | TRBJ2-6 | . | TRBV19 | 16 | CASSNRHSSGANVLTF | TGTGCCAGTAGTAACAGGCACAGCTCTGGGGCCAACGTCCTGACTTTC
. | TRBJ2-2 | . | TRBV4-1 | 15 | CASSQSDWGTGELFF | TGCGCCAGCAGCCAGTCCGACTGGGGCACCGGGGAGCTGTTTTTT
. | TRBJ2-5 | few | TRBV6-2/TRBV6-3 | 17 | CASSYHGTRVSQETQYF | TGTGCCAGCAGTTACCACGGGACGAGGGTTTCCCAAGAGACCCAGTACTTC
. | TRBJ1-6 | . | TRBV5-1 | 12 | CASSLEGVSLHF | TGCGCCAGCAGCTTGGAGGGAGTGTCCCTCCACTTT
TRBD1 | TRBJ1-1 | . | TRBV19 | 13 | CASSIEGQTKAFF | TGTGCCAGTAGTATAGAGGGACAGACAAAAGCTTTCTTT
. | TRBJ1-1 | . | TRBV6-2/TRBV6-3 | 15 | CASSYSVLGGTEAFF | TGTGCCAGCAGTTACTCTGTTCTGGGAGGGACTGAAGCTTTCTTT
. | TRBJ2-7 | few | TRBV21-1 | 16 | CASSKGDRVANYEQYF | TGTGCCAGCAGCAAAGGGGACAGGGTAGCGAACTACGAGCAGTACTTC
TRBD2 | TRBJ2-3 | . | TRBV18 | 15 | CASSPVRGDTDTQYF | TGTGCCAGCTCACCAGTGCGGGGGGACACAGATACGCAGTATTTT
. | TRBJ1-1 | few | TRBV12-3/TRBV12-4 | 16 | CASSLTRDKGNTEAFF | TGTGCCAGCAGTTTGACCCGCGACAAAGGGAACACTGAAGCTTTCTTT
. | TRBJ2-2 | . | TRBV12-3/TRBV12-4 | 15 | CASSLMGGNTGELFF | TGTGCCAGCAGTTTAATGGGGGGCAACACCGGGGAGCTGTTTTTT
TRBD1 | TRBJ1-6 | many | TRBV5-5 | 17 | CASSFGFDRVMNSPLHF | TGTGCCAGCAGCTTCGGATTCGACAGGGTGATGAATTCACCCCTCCACTTT
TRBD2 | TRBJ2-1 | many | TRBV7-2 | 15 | CASSSRRGAYNEQFF | TGTGCCAGCAGCTCCCGGCGGGGGGCCTACAATGAGCAGTTCTTC
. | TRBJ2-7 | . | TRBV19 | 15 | CASSIVARGGYEQYF | TGTGCCAGTAGTATAGTCGCCAGGGGAGGTTACGAGCAGTACTTC
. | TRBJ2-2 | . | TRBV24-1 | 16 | CATSDFGQTNTGELFF | TGTGCCACCAGTGACTTCGGACAGACTAACACCGGGGAGCTGTTTTTT
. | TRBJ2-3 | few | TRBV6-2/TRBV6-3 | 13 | CASRGEPTDTQYF | TGTGCCAGCAGAGGGGAACCCACAGATACGCAGTATTTT
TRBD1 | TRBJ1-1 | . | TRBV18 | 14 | CASSLGQGGTEAFF | TGTGCCAGCTCATTGGGACAGGGGGGTACTGAAGCTTTCTTT
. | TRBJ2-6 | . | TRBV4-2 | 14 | CASATGFGANVLTF | TGTGCCAGCGCAACAGGGTTTGGGGCCAACGTCCTGACTTTC
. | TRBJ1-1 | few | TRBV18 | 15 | CASSPRGDRITEAFF | TGTGCCAGCTCACCTCGGGGGGATCGGATCACTGAAGCTTTCTTT
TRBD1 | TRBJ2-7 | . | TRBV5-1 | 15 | CASSFQDRFSYEQYF | TGCGCCAGCAGCTTTCAGGACAGGTTCTCCTACGAGCAGTACTTC
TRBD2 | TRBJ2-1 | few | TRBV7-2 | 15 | CASSLVAGGYGEQFF | TGTGCCAGCAGCTTAGTAGCGGGGGGGTATGGTGAGCAGTTCTTC
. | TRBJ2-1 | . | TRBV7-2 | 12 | CASSLVRLEQFF | TGTGCCAGCAGCTTAGTCCGGCTCGAGCAGTTCTTC